Below, 29 T cell receptor beta chains from the same sample are listed, as sequenced in a study of T cell responses to AZD1222 COVID-19 vaccine. Sequencing used immunoSEQ multiplex PCR; TCRdb keeps in-frame clones, though not all of them. The sample records roughly 200,000 clones, around 88% being singletons. The sample consisted of peripheral blood, taken on day 0 of AZD1222 vaccination. All receptors come from an adult in good health.

The V call is TRBV4-1, the J call TRBJ2-7, with TRBD1 matching 7 bases. Looked up from germline, CDR1 is MGHRA and CDR2 is YSYEKL. This CDR3 comprises 15 residues. J was trimmed by 5 bases and V by 0 bases; bases with no gene match: 7. The CDR3 nucleotides read TGCGCCAGCAGCCAAGACCCCCGGACAGGTAACGAGCAGTACTTC. It translates to CASSQDPRTGNEQYF.

CDR3 amino acids: CASSLVEGMNTEAFF. CDR3 DNA sequence: TGTGCCAGCAGCTTAGTCGAGGGGATGAACACTGAAGCTTTCTTT. The chain links TRBV7-2 to TRBJ1-1; D might be TRBD1 (5 bases). Trimming removed 1 base from V and 0 bases from J, with 9 bases in between. CDR3 length equals 15 residues. CDR1 and CDR2 (germline): SGHTA, FQGNSA.

This chain joins TRBV7-3 and TRBJ1-1; 8 bases agree with TRBD1. The CDR3 loop spans 14 amino acids. Germline CDR1 is SGHTA and CDR2 is FQGTGA. V gave up 6 bases and J gave up 4 bases; unmatched junction bases: 7. The CDR3 sequence: CASSLQGAVTEAFF. The CDR3 DNA is TGTGCCAGCAGTCTTCAGGGGGCGGTCACTGAAGCTTTCTTT.

The chain uses TRBV2 and TRBJ1-2; possible D gene TRBD1, 5 bases. There are 13 residues in the CDR3. V lost 6 bases to trimming and J lost 8 bases, with 16 bases between them. Germline CDR1 is SNHLY and CDR2 is FYNNEI. The CDR3 protein is CASSPNWGTGYTF. The CDR3, as DNA: TGTGCCAGCAGCCCGAATTGGGGGACCGGCTACACCTTC. The full variable domain, its missing parts supplied by reference TRBV2 and TRBJ1-2, is EPEVTQTPSHQVTQMGQEVILRCVPISNHLYFYWYRQILGQKVEFLVSFYNNEISEKSEIFDDQFSVERPDGSNFTLKIRSTKLEDSAMYFCASSPNWGTGYTFGSGTRLTVV.

This clone was seen a few times. The chain couples TRBV28 to TRBJ1-6, with D maybe TRBD1 (6 bases). The length of the CDR3 is 12 residues. Between the trimmed V and J ends, which lost 5 bases and 13 bases, there was a span of 12 bases. Germline CDR1 MDHEN, CDR2 SYDVKM. The CDR3 spells CASSPPRGPLHF. CDR3 in DNA: TGTGCCAGCAGTCCGCCGAGGGGGCCCCTCCACTTT.

The rearrangement joins TRBV15 to TRBJ1-3; D may be TRBD1 (6 bases). The germline V gene has CDR1 LNHNV and CDR2 YYDKDF (reference sequence). The CDR3 length is 17 residues. Trimming stripped 0 bases from V and 0 bases from J, with 12 bases between. The CDR3, as DNA: TGTGCCACCAGCAGAGATCTGAGGGGGAGCTCTGGAAACACCATATATTTT. Translating gives CATSRDLRGSSGNTIYF.

This clone was counted once. The V call is TRBV6-1, the J call TRBJ1-1; D remains unclear. Per germline, CDR1 MNHNS and CDR2 SASEGT. With 4 bases removed from V and 0 bases from J, the gap between germline ends came to 18 bases. CDR3 length: 17 amino acids. CDR3 loop: CASSVFRSAIMNTEAFF. Here the CDR3 DNA reads TGTGCCAGCAGTGTTTTTCGGTCCGCTATAATGAACACTGAAGCTTTCTTT.

This chain uses TRBV30 with TRBJ1-6; D remains unclear. Germline CDR1 reads GTSNPN; CDR2 reads SVGIG (reference sequence). This CDR3 spans 15 amino acids. Between the trimmed V and J ends, which lost 0 bases and 3 bases, there was a span of 9 bases. CDR3 DNA sequence: TGTGCCTGGAGTGTGGAAGGTGGCTATAATTCACCCCTCCACTTT. Translation: CAWSVEGGYNSPLHF.

The V call is TRBV2, the J call TRBJ1-5, with D perhaps matching TRBD1 (6 bases). V was trimmed by 4 bases and J by 7 bases, leaving 14 bases between them. Germline-derived CDR1 and CDR2 are SNHLY and FYNNEI. The CDR3 has 14 residues. The CDR3 DNA reads TGTGCCAGCAGTGCTAGACAGGAGGGCCAGCCCCAGCATTTT. It codes for CASSARQEGQPQHF.

This chain connects TRBV9 to TRBJ1-1; D not certain. Trimming pared 2 bases from V and 1 base from J, leaving 9 bases between. Germline lookup yields CDR1 SGDLS and CDR2 YYNGEE. The CDR3 length is 14 residues. Written as DNA, the CDR3 is TGTGCCAGCAGCGTTGGGAAGCAGAACACTGAAGCTTTCTTT. Translating gives CASSVGKQNTEAFF. Full variable domain (outside the CDR3, taken from reference TRBV9 and TRBJ1-1): DSGVTQTPKHLITATGQRVTLRCSPRSGDLSVYWYQQSLDQGLQFLIQYYNGEERAKGNILERFSAQQFPDLHSELNLSSLELGDSALYFCASSVGKQNTEAFFGQGTRLTVV.

The rearrangement uses TRBV25-1 and TRBJ2-3; the D gene is possibly TRBD2 (5 bases). This CDR3 comprises 15 residues. With 2 bases removed from V and 3 bases from J, the gap between germline ends came to 12 bases. CDR1 and CDR2 from the germline V gene are MGHDK and SYGVNS. CDR3 in DNA: TGTGCCAGCAGTGAACTGCAGGACTTAACAGATACGCAGTATTTT. Its translation is CASSELQDLTDTQYF.

The chain recombines TRBV30 with TRBJ1-6; D is ambiguous. Germline loops: CDR1 GTSNPN, CDR2 SVGIG (reference sequence). Trimming removed 0 bases at V and 14 bases at J, with 14 bases between. The CDR3 runs 13 residues. CDR3 residues: CAWSVQTLGTLHF. CDR3 DNA: TGTGCCTGGAGTGTCCAGACACTGGGGACCCTCCACTTT.

The chain carries TRBV29-1 and TRBJ1-1, with a weak D call TRBD1 (6 bases). Between the trimmed V and J ends, which lost 8 bases and 2 bases, there was a span of 18 bases. Germline lookup yields CDR1 SQVTM and CDR2 ANQGSEA. The CDR3 extends over 14 amino acids. The CDR3 nucleotides are TGCAGCACTGCCGGGGGGCAGCAAAACACTGAAGCTTTCTTT. Translated: CSTAGGQQNTEAFF.

The DNA of the CDR3 is TGTGCCAGCAGTGACACTAACTATGGCTACACCTTC. This gives the protein CASSDTNYGYTF. This chain connects TRBV6-1 to TRBJ1-2; D remains unclear. The CDR3 contains 12 residues. Trimming removed 3 bases from V and 0 bases from J, with 2 bases in between. The germline V gene has CDR1 MNHNS and CDR2 SASEGT.

V usage is TRBV18 and J usage is TRBJ1-2; 10 bases map to TRBD1. Germline lookup yields CDR1 KGHSH and CDR2 LQKENI. The CDR3 extends over 14 amino acids. Germline trimming cut 4 bases from V and 8 bases from J; bases unmatched to any gene: 7. CDR3 in DNA: TGTGCCAGCTCACGTACCGGGACAGGGGACGGCTACACCTTC. Translation gives CASSRTGTGDGYTF.

This clone was counted once. The rearrangement links TRBV28 to TRBJ1-3, with D perhaps TRBD1 (5 bases). V lost 3 bases to trimming and J lost 0 bases, with 15 bases between them. This CDR3 is built from 17 residues. CDR1 and CDR2 (germline): MDHEN, SYDVKM. The CDR3 nucleotides are TGTGCCAGCAGTTTCCAGACAGATGCACTCTCTGGAAACACCATATATTTT. Protein: CASSFQTDALSGNTIYF.

This clone came up a few times. V and J are TRBV19 and TRBJ1-5; D may be TRBD1 (5 bases). Per germline, CDR1 LNHDA and CDR2 SQIVND (reference sequence). V was cut by 11 bases and J by 6 bases, with 14 bases left in between. The CDR3 runs 12 residues. CDR3: CAVGQGGQPQHF. The CDR3 DNA is TGTGCCGTCGGGCAGGGCGGTCAGCCCCAGCATTTT.

The genes are TRBV4-3 and TRBJ2-7; 13 positions agree with TRBD2. The V and J ends lost 4 bases and 3 bases, in that order; junction bases with no gene match: 3. This CDR3 has 15 amino acids. The V gene's germline CDR1 is LGHNA and CDR2 YSLEER. CDR3 sequence: CASSPGLAGDYEQYF. CDR3 DNA sequence: TGCGCCAGCAGCCCTGGACTAGCGGGGGACTACGAGCAGTACTTC.

The rearrangement joins TRBV3-1 (or the pseudogene TRBV3-2) to TRBJ2-2; 8 bases map to TRBD1. Germline assignment: CDR1 LGHDT and CDR2 YNNKEL (reference sequence). The V and J ends lost 1 base and 6 bases, in that order; junction bases with no gene match: 4. The CDR3 covers 15 residues. The CDR3 loop reads CASSQGTGKAGELFF. CDR3 bases: TGTGCCAGCAGCCAAGGGACAGGGAAGGCCGGGGAGCTGTTTTTT.

The chain couples TRBV2 to TRBJ2-1; tentative D call: TRBD2 (6 bases). The germline V gene has CDR1 SNHLY and CDR2 FYNNEI. Between the trimmed V and J ends, which lost 4 bases and 2 bases, there was a span of 18 bases. The CDR3 spans 17 residues. CDR3 residues: CASSAIEVAVAYNEQFF. The CDR3 DNA sequence: TGTGCCAGCAGTGCTATTGAAGTAGCGGTAGCCTACAATGAGCAGTTCTTC.

The J gene is TRBJ1-6, the V gene TRBV10-1; 7 bases fit TRBD1. J gave up 10 bases and V 3 bases, and 6 bases lay outside the gene matches. Germline values: CDR1 WNHNN, CDR2 SYGVQD (reference sequence). The CDR3 loop spans 14 amino acids. The CDR3 bases are TGCGCCAGCAGTGATGTCCCAGGGGGATCACCCCTCCACTTT. Protein: CASSDVPGGSPLHF.

The chain has TRBV5-1 and TRBJ1-3; a possible D gene is TRBD1 (6 bases). From germline, CDR1 is SGHRS and CDR2 YFSETQ. CDR3 size: 17 residues. The V and J ends lost 4 bases and 0 bases respectively, with 17 bases between them. The CDR3 loop reads CASSQTTGYGSGNTIYF. The CDR3 region has the DNA TGCGCCAGCAGCCAGACGACAGGATACGGCTCTGGAAACACCATATATTTT.

The J gene is TRBJ1-1, the V gene TRBV7-2, with no clear D. V was trimmed by 5 bases and J by 0 bases, leaving 13 bases between them. The CDR3 runs to 15 residues. Germline CDR1 and CDR2: SGHTA and FQGNSA. This chain's CDR3 is CASSLRLQMNTEAFF. CDR3 DNA sequence: TGTGCCAGCAGCCTCAGATTACAGATGAACACTGAAGCTTTCTTT.

The J gene is TRBJ2-2, the V gene TRBV5-1; D is possibly TRBD1 (5 bases). Germline V gene data show CDR1 as SGHRS and CDR2 as YFSETQ. The CDR3 covers 13 residues. The V gene lost 5 bases and the J gene lost 1 base, with 6 bases spanning the gap. CDR3 amino acids: CASRQGNTGELFF. The CDR3 DNA is TGCGCCAGCAGGCAGGGGAACACCGGGGAGCTGTTTTTT.

The chain has TRBV19 and TRBJ2-3; D may be TRBD1 (5 bases). This CDR3 is built from 14 residues. The germline gives CDR1 LNHDA, CDR2 SQIVND (reference sequence). V was trimmed by 5 bases and J by 4 bases, leaving 13 bases between them. This CDR3 is CASSPGHTADTQYF. The CDR3 nucleotides are TGTGCCAGTAGTCCAGGACATACCGCAGATACGCAGTATTTT.

The chain employs TRBV12-5 and TRBJ1-3; D is unresolved. Germline loops: CDR1 LGHNT, CDR2 FRNRAP. The CDR3 length is 14 residues. V lost 1 base and J lost 1, with 5 bases in between. The CDR3, as DNA: TGTGCTAGTGGTTTGGAAGGGTCTGGAAACACCATATATTTT. Amino acids: CASGLEGSGNTIYF. The complete variable domain, with remaining parts taken from reference TRBV12-5 and TRBJ1-3, reads DARVTQTPRHKVTEMGQEVTMRCQPILGHNTVFWYRQTMMQGLELLAYFRNRAPLDDSGMPKDRFSAEMPDATLATLKIQPSEPRDSAVYFCASGLEGSGNTIYFGEGSWLTVV.

V is TRBV19 and J is TRBJ2-7; unclear D gene. This CDR3 is 13 amino acids long. CDR1 is LNHDA, CDR2 SQIVND, per germline (reference sequence). V lost 5 bases and J 0 bases, leaving 8 bases between the germline ends. CDR3 bases: TGTGCCAGTAGTTCGGCCCGCTCCTACGAGCAGTACTTC. It codes for CASSSARSYEQYF.

CDR3 in DNA: TGTGCCAGCAGTCCCGCAGGGGCGGATCGAAAGGCTTTCTTT. Protein product: CASSPAGADRKAFF. The chain combines TRBV6-5 with TRBJ1-1; TRBD1 is a possible D gene (6 bases). The CDR3 sequence is 14 residues long. Germline CDR1 and CDR2: MNHEY and SVGAGI. Trimming stripped 5 bases from V and 11 bases from J, with 21 bases between.

This chain links TRBV7-2 with TRBJ2-6; D ambiguous. This CDR3 comprises 14 residues. The germline V and J ends were trimmed by 6 bases and 4 bases, with 10 bases remaining between them. CDR1 SGHTA and CDR2 FQGNSA come from the germline V gene. The CDR3 nucleotides are TGTGCCAGCAGTCTCGCCTCAGGGGCCAACGTCCTGACTTTC. Its protein is CASSLASGANVLTF.